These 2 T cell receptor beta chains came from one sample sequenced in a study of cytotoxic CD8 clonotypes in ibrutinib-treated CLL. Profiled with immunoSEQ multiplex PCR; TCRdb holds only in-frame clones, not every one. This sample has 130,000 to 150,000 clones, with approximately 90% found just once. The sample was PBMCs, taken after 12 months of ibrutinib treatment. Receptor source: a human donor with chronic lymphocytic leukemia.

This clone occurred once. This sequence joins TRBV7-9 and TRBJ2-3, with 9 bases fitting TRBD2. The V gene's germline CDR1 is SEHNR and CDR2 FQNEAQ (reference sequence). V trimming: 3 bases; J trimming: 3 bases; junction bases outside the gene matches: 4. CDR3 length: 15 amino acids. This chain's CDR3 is CASSFETSGTDTQYF. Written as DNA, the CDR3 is TGTGCCAGCAGCTTCGAGACTAGCGGAACAGATACGCAGTATTTT.

This chain's CDR3 is CASSSPGGTHLGDEQFF. The DNA of the CDR3 is TGTGCCAGCAGCTCCCCGGGTGGGACCCACCTAGGGGATGAGCAGTTCTTC. The chain employs TRBV7-3 and TRBJ2-1; D tentatively fits TRBD1 or TRBD2 (5 bases each). This CDR3 contains 17 residues. V gave up 4 bases and J gave up 8 bases, with 24 bases separating them. Germline V lookup: CDR1 SGHTA, CDR2 FQGTGA.